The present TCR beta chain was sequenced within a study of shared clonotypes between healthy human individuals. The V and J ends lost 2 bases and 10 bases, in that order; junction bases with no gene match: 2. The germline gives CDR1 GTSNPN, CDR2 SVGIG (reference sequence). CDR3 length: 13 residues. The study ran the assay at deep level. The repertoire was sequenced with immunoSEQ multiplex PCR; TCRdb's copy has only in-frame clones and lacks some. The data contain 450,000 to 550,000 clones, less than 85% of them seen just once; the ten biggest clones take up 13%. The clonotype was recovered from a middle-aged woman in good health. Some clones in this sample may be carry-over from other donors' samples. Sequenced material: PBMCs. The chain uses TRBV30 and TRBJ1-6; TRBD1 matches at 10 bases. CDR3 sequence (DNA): TGTGCCTGGAGTCCGGACAGGGGGTCACCCCTCCACTTT. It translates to CAWSPDRGSPLHF. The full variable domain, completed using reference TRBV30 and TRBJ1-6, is SQTIHQWPATLVQPVGSPLSLECTVEGTSNPNLYWYRQAAGRGLQLLFYSVGIGQISSEVPQNLSASRPQDRQFILSSKKLLLSDSGFYLCAWSPDRGSPLHFGNGTRLTVT.